A selection of T cell receptor beta chains follows, all from one sample in a study of monozygotic twins with inflammatory bowel disease. TCRdb re-called the 5' RACE reads and shows each CDR3 protein once, DNA omitted. In all, the sample yields some 300,000 distinct CDR3 sequences. Sample: blood. Receptors originate from a human donor with ulcerative colitis or Crohn's disease, or a healthy co-twin of an affected twin (not recorded which). Each CDR3 is given with its conserved first and last residue.

cdr3_aa j_call v_call
CSVGLGYGYTF TRBJ1-2 TRBV29-1
CASSLRLAVLGDPGELFF TRBJ2-2 TRBV12-3/TRBV12-4
CASRSSGGSYNEQFF TRBJ2-1 TRBV2
CATSRDGLAGVGETQYF TRBJ2-5 TRBV15
CASSRPGQGLSGYTF TRBJ1-2 TRBV7-2
CATSDAPLSGRAPDTQYF TRBJ2-3 TRBV24-1
CASSPTGGRADTQYF TRBJ2-3 TRBV5-8
CASRLVGTTVQGGDF TRBJ2-3 TRBV28
CSVVAGDGTSLIGQYF TRBJ2-3 TRBV29-1
CASSSDQGGGRLSTQYF TRBJ2-3 TRBV7-2
CASKSTLRHQPQHF TRBJ1-5 TRBV6-2/TRBV6-3
CASSLVGVGDEQYF TRBJ2-7 TRBV7-2
CAISESDMSGYEQYF TRBJ2-7 TRBV10-3
CASRDRTNTGELFF TRBJ2-2 TRBV6-2/TRBV6-3
CASSQRNYEQYF TRBJ2-7 TRBV5-1
CASSPRTFRDRDWTDTQYF TRBJ2-3 TRBV11-1
CARTGDRIPYEQYF TRBJ2-7 TRBV10-1
CASSLRDRAYEQYF TRBJ2-7 TRBV18
CASSRRTFWNTIYF TRBJ1-3 TRBV19
CASGWRETYEQYF TRBJ2-7 TRBV5-4
CASSLGSDEQFF TRBJ2-1 TRBV7-3
CSGLSGGDGSYNEQFF TRBJ2-1 TRBV29-1
CATSDQRGGYNEQFF TRBJ2-1 TRBV24-1
CASSLPGGGGGELFF TRBJ2-2 TRBV28
CASSYGGNREGEKLFF TRBJ1-4 TRBV6-5
CASSLLGDRPNLYGYTF TRBJ1-2 TRBV28
CASRPTGAYEQYF TRBJ2-7 TRBV11-2
CASSQDINIQYF TRBJ2-4 TRBV3-1
CASNGMEVWPDTQYF TRBJ2-3 TRBV2
CASSLGFFWGDEQYF TRBJ2-7 TRBV7-2
CASSYSSPFRPQHF TRBJ1-5 TRBV6-5
CASSLAGSENGYTF TRBJ1-2 TRBV7-9
CASSSRTSGSPDTQYF TRBJ2-3 TRBV7-7
CSANRVNTEAFF TRBJ1-1 TRBV29-1
CASRDRGYQDTGELFF TRBJ2-2 TRBV6-2/TRBV6-3
CASSLRSEPYEQYF TRBJ2-7 TRBV7-2
CSGGQGSYNEQFF TRBJ2-1 TRBV29-1
CASGTANYEQYF TRBJ2-7 TRBV25-1
CASSKLTHRENIQYF TRBJ2-4 TRBV28
CASSLLGQGFNEQFF TRBJ2-1 TRBV7-9
CSARDLRDEYSNQPQHF TRBJ1-5 TRBV20-1